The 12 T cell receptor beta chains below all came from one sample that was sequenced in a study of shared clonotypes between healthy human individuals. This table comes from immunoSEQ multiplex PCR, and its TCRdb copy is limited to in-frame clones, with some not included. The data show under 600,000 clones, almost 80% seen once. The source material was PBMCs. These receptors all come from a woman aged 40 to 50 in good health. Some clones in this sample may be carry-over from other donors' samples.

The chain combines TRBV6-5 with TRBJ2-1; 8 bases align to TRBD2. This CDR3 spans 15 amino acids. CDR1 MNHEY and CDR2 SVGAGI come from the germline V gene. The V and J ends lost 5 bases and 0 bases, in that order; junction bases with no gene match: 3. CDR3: CASSGGGSSYNEQFF. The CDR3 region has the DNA TGTGCCAGCAGTGGCGGGGGGAGCTCCTACAATGAGCAGTTCTTC.

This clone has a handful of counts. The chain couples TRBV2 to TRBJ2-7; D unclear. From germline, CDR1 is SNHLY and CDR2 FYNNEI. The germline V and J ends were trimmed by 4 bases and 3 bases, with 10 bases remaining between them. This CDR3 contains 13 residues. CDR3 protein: CASSVPLSYEQYF. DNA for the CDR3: TGTGCCAGCAGTGTGCCCCTGAGCTACGAGCAGTACTTC.

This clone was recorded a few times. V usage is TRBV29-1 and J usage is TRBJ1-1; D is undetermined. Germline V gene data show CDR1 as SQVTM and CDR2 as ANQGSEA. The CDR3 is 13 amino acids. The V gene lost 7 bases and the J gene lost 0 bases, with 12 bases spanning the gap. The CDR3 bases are TGCAGCGCCGAGATTAACATGAACACTGAAGCTTTCTTT. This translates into CSAEINMNTEAFF.

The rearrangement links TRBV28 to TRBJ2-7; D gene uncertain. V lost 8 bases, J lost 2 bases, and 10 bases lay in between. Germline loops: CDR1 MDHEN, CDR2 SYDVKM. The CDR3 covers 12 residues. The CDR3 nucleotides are TGTGCCAGCGCGAGGCAAGCCTACGAGCAGTACTTC. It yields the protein CASARQAYEQYF. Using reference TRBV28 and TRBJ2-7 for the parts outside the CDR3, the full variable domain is DVKVTQSSRYLVKRTGEKVFLECVQDMDHENMFWYRQDPGLGLRLIYFSYDVKMKEKGDIPEGYSVSREKKERFSLILESASTNQTSMYLCASARQAYEQYFGPGTRLTVT.

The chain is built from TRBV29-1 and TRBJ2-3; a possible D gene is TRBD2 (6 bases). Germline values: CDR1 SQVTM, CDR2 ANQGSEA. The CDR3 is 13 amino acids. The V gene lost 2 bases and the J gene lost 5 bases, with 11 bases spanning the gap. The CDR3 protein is CSVERRGGDTQYF. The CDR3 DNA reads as TGCAGCGTTGAAAGGAGGGGTGGAGATACGCAGTATTTT.

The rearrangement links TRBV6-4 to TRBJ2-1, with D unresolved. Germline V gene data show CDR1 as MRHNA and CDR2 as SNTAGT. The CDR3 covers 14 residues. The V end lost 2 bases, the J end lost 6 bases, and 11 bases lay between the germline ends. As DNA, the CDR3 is TGTGCCAGCAGTGACGATAGGGTTGGCAATGAGCAGTTCTTC. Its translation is CASSDDRVGNEQFF.

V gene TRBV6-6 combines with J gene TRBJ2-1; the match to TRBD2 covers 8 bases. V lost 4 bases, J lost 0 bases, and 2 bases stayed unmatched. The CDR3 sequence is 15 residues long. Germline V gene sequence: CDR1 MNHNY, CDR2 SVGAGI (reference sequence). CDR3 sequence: CASSSAGGSYNEQFF. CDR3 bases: TGTGCCAGCAGTTCTGCGGGAGGCTCCTACAATGAGCAGTTCTTC.

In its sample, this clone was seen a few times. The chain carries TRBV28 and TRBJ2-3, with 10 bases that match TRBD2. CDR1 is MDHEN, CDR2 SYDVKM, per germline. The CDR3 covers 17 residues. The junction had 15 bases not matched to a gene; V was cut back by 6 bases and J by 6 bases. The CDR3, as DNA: TGTGCCAGCAGCTCCCCGTTCGGGCTAGCGGGAGCGGATACGCAGTATTTT. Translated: CASSSPFGLAGADTQYF.

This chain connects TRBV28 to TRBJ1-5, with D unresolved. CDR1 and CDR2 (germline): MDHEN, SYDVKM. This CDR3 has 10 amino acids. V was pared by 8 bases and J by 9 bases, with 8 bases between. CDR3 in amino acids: CASSYRPQHF. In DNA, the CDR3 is TGTGCCAGCTCGTATCGGCCCCAGCATTTT.

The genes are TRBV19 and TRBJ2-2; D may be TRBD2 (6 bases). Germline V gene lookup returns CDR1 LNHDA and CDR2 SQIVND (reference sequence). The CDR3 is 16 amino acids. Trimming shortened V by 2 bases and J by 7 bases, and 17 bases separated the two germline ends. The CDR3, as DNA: TGTGCCAGTAGTATACTTAGCGGAAGGTGGAGCGGGGAGCTGTTTTTT. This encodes CASSILSGRWSGELFF.

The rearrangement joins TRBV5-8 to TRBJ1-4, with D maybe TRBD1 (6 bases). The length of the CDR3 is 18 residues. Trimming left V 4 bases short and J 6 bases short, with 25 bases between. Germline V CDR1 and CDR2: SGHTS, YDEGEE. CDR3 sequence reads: CASSLGSTTWGADEKLFF. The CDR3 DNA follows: TGTGCCAGCAGCCTAGGATCCACAACTTGGGGGGCAGATGAAAAACTGTTTTTT.

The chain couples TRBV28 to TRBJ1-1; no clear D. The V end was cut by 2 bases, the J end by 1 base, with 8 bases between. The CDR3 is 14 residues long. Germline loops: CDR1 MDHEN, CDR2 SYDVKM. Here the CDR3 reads CASSLAETNTEAFF. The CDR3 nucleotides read TGTGCCAGCAGTTTAGCTGAGACGAACACTGAAGCTTTCTTT.